This passage covers 12 T cell receptor beta chains from one sample sequenced in a study of blood T cells in healthy people across ages. Together with a sample-barcoded 5' primer, a J-beta primer mix was included in a second PCR lasting roughly 6 to 12 cycles. MiXCR was run by TCRdb on the 5' RACE reads, yielding one entry per CDR3 protein. The sample shows 1.5 million to 2 million distinct CDR3 sequences, about 35% of them seen only once. The specimen sequenced was blood. The receptor source for this set is a woman aged 25 to 45 in good health.

In the case of this clonotype: Sequence at one end of the junction differs from germline and may be a read error. V and J are TRBV7-3 and TRBJ2-5, with 10 nucleotides matching TRBD2. Germline assignment: CDR1 SGHTA and CDR2 FQGTGA. The CDR3 spans 19 residues. The CDR3 protein is CASSITASRASGGQETQYF. The CDR3 DNA sequence: TGTGCCAGCAGCATAACTGCCTCCCGGGCTAGCGGGGGCCAAGAGACCCAGTACTTC.

This clonotype was seen a few times. The V and J genes are TRBV12-3 or TRBV12-4 and TRBJ2-3; TRBD2 matches at 7 bases. V dropped 0 bases and J dropped 5; count of bases not matched to a gene: 14. The CDR3 consists of 18 residues. CDR3 region: CASSLAGASGVGVDTQYF. The CDR3, as DNA: TGTGCCAGCAGTTTAGCGGGAGCCAGCGGGGTGGGGGTAGATACGCAGTATTTT.

The chain couples TRBV28 to TRBJ2-2; 7 bases map to TRBD2. CDR1 and CDR2 (germline): MDHEN, SYDVKM. The CDR3 totals 15 residues. The ends lost 3 bases at V and 6 bases at J; junction bases unmatched: 7. The CDR3 coding sequence is TGTGCCAGCAGTTTGGGACTACTTAAGTCCGGGGAGCTGTTTTTT. It is translated as CASSLGLLKSGELFF. Looking up the rest from reference TRBV28 and TRBJ2-2 gives the full variable domain: DVKVTQSSRYLVKRTGEKVFLECVQDMDHENMFWYRQDPGLGLRLIYFSYDVKMKEKGDIPEGYSVSREKKERFSLILESASTNQTSMYLCASSLGLLKSGELFFGEGSRLTVL.

The genes are TRBV6-6 and TRBJ1-5; 8 bases align to TRBD1. Germline V gives CDR1 MNHNY, CDR2 SVGAGI (reference sequence). The CDR3 is made up of 14 amino acids. After removal of 6 bases from V and 7 bases from J, the junction contained 8 bases not matched to a gene. CDR3 region: CASSSQGAAQPQHF. The CDR3 bases are TGTGCCAGCAGCTCGCAGGGGGCGGCACAGCCCCAGCATTTT.

The chain links TRBV7-2 to TRBJ2-7; D possibly corresponds to TRBD1 (6 bases). Germline V gene sequence: CDR1 SGHTA, CDR2 FQGNSA. The CDR3 runs 14 residues. V was shortened by 0 bases and J by 6 bases, with 12 bases between the two germline ends. CDR3 residues: CASSLARTASEQYF. The DNA for the CDR3 is TGTGCCAGCAGCTTAGCCAGGACAGCCAGCGAGCAGTACTTC.

This clonotype was seen only a few times. This chain links TRBV20-1 with TRBJ2-3; tentative D call: TRBD1 (5 bases). The CDR3 extends over 16 amino acids. CDR1 and CDR2 from the germline V gene are DFQATT and SNEGSKA (reference sequence). Trimming stripped 0 bases from V and 2 bases from J, with 15 bases between. The CDR3 sequence: CSARDPAQVDTDTQYF. The CDR3 DNA reads as TGCAGTGCTAGAGATCCAGCACAGGTAGACACAGATACGCAGTATTTT.

In the case of this clonotype: The junction and the germline gene differ at one end; a read error may be behind it. The rearrangement joins TRBV20-1 to TRBJ2-7; 7 positions agree with TRBD1. The CDR3 consists of 17 residues. Germline CDR1 is DFQATT and CDR2 is SNEGSKA (reference sequence). Here the CDR3 DNA reads TGCAGTGCTCGAGACCGGGACAGACCTCTTAGCTCCTACGAGCAGTACTTC. It codes for CSARDRDRPLSSYEQYF.

This clonotype has more than one count but fewer than ten. The V gene is TRBV3-1, the J gene TRBJ2-1; 7 bases map to TRBD2. The junction had 6 bases not matched to a gene; V was cut back by 2 bases and J by 5 bases. The CDR3 spans 15 residues. Germline loops: CDR1 LGHDT, CDR2 YNNKEL (reference sequence). CDR3 loop: CASSQTPGGNNEQFF. The CDR3 DNA sequence: TGTGCCAGCAGCCAAACCCCCGGGGGGAACAATGAGCAGTTCTTC.

The gene calls are TRBV5-6 and TRBJ2-1; 10 bases agree with TRBD1. CDR3 length: 14 amino acids. CDR1 is SGHDT and CDR2 is YYEEEE in the germline V gene. V was clipped by 3 bases and J by 7 bases; unmatched bases: 4. In nucleotides, the CDR3 is TGTGCCAGCAGCTACGGACAGGGGGAAAATGAGCAGTTCTTC. This codes for CASSYGQGENEQFF.

The rearrangement links TRBV7-9 to TRBJ2-6; weak D call: TRBD1 (6 bases). Trimming removed 5 bases from V and 2 bases from J, with 10 bases in between. This CDR3 is 15 amino acids long. Germline CDR1 reads SEHNR; CDR2 reads FQNEAQ (reference sequence). Written as DNA, the CDR3 is TGTGCCAGCAGCAAACAGGGAACTGGGGCCAACGTCCTGACTTTC. It specifies CASSKQGTGANVLTF.

A few counts support this clonotype. The genes are TRBV14 and TRBJ2-1; 8 nucleotides agree with TRBD1. This CDR3 has 16 residues. Germline values: CDR1 SGHDN, CDR2 FVKESK. Trimming at V came to 4 bases and at J to 2 bases, leaving 7 bases not matched to a gene. The CDR3 DNA is TGTGCCAGCAGCCTCAAGGACAGGGCGGCCTACAATGAGCAGTTCTTC. Its translation: CASSLKDRAAYNEQFF.

This clonotype was recorded once. The rearrangement joins TRBV12-3 or TRBV12-4 to TRBJ2-2; D unresolved. Trimming shortened V by 1 base and J by 0 bases, and 12 bases separated the two germline ends. The length of the CDR3 is 17 residues. CDR3: CASSLVDTETNTGELFF. The CDR3 DNA is TGTGCCAGCAGTTTAGTTGACACGGAGACGAACACCGGGGAGCTGTTTTTT.